The 18 T cell receptor beta chains reported below all come from one sample, sequenced in a study of T-cell memory formation after mild COVID-19. TCRdb redid the calling of the 5' RACE reads with MiXCR, one entry per CDR3 protein. The table shows about 470,000 distinct CDR3 sequences, with around a sixth occurring only once. Sequencing input: PBMCs or a T cell subset sorted from them (not recorded which). The source is an adult woman who had mild COVID-19 (a few samples of this study predate the infection). Cell type and time point are not known.

This clonotype turned up a few times. The V gene is TRBV7-2, the J gene TRBJ2-7; D is unclear. Germline CDR1 SGHTA, CDR2 FQGNSA. The ends were cut back, 0 bases at V and 3 bases at J, with 9 bases in the middle. This CDR3 is built from 14 residues. The CDR3 DNA is TGTGCCAGCAGCTTAGCAGTGCTAGTCTACGAGCAGTACTTC. Protein sequence: CASSLAVLVYEQYF.

The rearrangement uses TRBV15 and TRBJ2-3; possibly TRBD1 or TRBD2 for D (5 bases each). Trimming stripped 1 base from V and 0 bases from J, with 11 bases between. Germline V gives CDR1 LNHNV, CDR2 YYDKDF (reference sequence). The CDR3 totals 16 residues. The CDR3 loop is CATSRGGSLSTDTQYF. CDR3 bases: TGTGCCACCAGCAGAGGGGGGTCCTTAAGCACAGATACGCAGTATTTT.

This clonotype was observed at least ten times. The chain is built from TRBV5-6 and TRBJ2-1; the match to TRBD2 covers 11 bases. From germline, CDR1 is SGHDT and CDR2 YYEEEE. The CDR3 covers 15 residues. The ends lost 3 bases at V and 2 bases at J; junction bases unmatched: 1. CDR3 region: CASSSSGGTYNEQFF. Written as DNA, the CDR3 is TGTGCCAGCAGCTCTAGCGGGGGGACCTACAATGAGCAGTTCTTC.

This clonotype was observed at least ten times. CDR3: CASSYRGGSYEQYF. The CDR3 coding sequence is TGTGCCAGCAGTTACAGGGGGGGCTCCTACGAGCAGTACTTC. V and J are TRBV6-5 and TRBJ2-7; tentatively, D is TRBD2 (7 bases). Germline loops: CDR1 MNHEY, CDR2 SVGAGI. Between the trimmed V and J ends, which lost 2 bases and 0 bases, there was a span of 8 bases. CDR3 length: 14 residues.

This rearrangement joins TRBV7-9 to TRBJ2-7, with D possibly matching TRBD2 (6 bases). This CDR3 comprises 15 residues. Germline CDR1 is SEHNR and CDR2 is FQNEAQ (reference sequence). V shed 1 base and J shed 2 bases, with 12 bases lying between them. CDR3 amino acids: CASSLGGGEAYEQYF. The CDR3 DNA sequence: TGTGCCAGCAGCTTAGGGGGAGGCGAAGCCTACGAGCAGTACTTC.

V usage is TRBV2 and J usage is TRBJ1-4, with a weak D call TRBD1 (5 bases). This CDR3 has 16 amino acids. The germline V gene encodes CDR1 SNHLY and CDR2 FYNNEI. The CDR3 DNA reads as TGTGTTTCTTCCCGGAGGGGATCACCAACTAATGAAAAACTGTTTTTT. Protein: CVSSRRGSPTNEKLFF.

The chain employs TRBV6-5 and TRBJ1-5; 8 positions match TRBD1. Germline trimming cut 0 bases from V and 7 bases from J; bases unmatched to any gene: 5. The CDR3 spans 15 residues. The germline V gene encodes CDR1 MNHEY and CDR2 SVGAGI. CDR3 in DNA: TGTGCCAGCAGTTACTCTCAGGGGGCGAAACAGCCCCAGCATTTT. Residues: CASSYSQGAKQPQHF.

This chain uses TRBV5-4 with TRBJ2-3; 7 nucleotides align to TRBD1. Trimming at V came to 0 bases and at J to 5 bases, leaving 6 bases not matched to a gene. CDR3 length: 15 amino acids. In germline, CDR1 is SGHNT, CDR2 YYREEE (reference sequence). The DNA for the CDR3 is TGTGCCAGCAGCTTGGAGTTAGGGGGCGGAGATACGCAGTATTTT. It codes for CASSLELGGGDTQYF. Full variable domain (outside the CDR3, taken from reference TRBV5-4 and TRBJ2-3): ETGVTQSPTHLIKTRGQQVTLRCSSQSGHNTVSWYQQALGQGPQFIFQYYREEENGRGNFPPRFSGLQFPNYSSELNVNALELDDSALYLCASSLELGGGDTQYFGPGTRLTVL.

The rearrangement links TRBV12-3 or TRBV12-4 to TRBJ1-5; no definite D call. The CDR3 is made up of 15 amino acids. The V gene lost 2 bases and the J gene lost 2 bases, with 10 bases spanning the gap. The CDR3 nucleotides read TGTGCCAGCAGTTTATCCGGGGTTCGCAATCAGCCCCAGCATTTT. Protein product: CASSLSGVRNQPQHF.

Only a few counts were recorded for this clonotype. The chain employs TRBV3-1 and TRBJ1-1; no definite D call. In germline, CDR1 is LGHDT, CDR2 YNNKEL (reference sequence). The germline V and J ends were trimmed by 0 bases and 0 bases, with 8 bases remaining between them. The CDR3 sequence is 15 residues long. The CDR3 DNA follows: TGTGCCAGCAGCCAAGACGGCCGGCTGAACACTGAAGCTTTCTTT. It encodes CASSQDGRLNTEAFF.

This clonotype was observed a few times. This chain uses TRBV20-1 with TRBJ1-3; D not resolved. The germline V gene encodes CDR1 DFQATT and CDR2 SNEGSKA (reference sequence). The CDR3 is 13 residues long. Trimming took 6 bases from V and 0 from J, leaving 9 bases between them. Here the CDR3 DNA reads TGCAGTGCCCAGGAGGACTCTGGAAACACCATATATTTT. Translated, it gives CSAQEDSGNTIYF.

In its sample, this clonotype was seen a few times. The CDR3 protein is CASSVAKNIQYF. The CDR3 nucleotides are TGTGCCAGTTCGGTGGCCAAAAACATTCAGTACTTC. The chain has TRBV19 and TRBJ2-4; no firm D call. The CDR3 runs to 12 residues. CDR1 is LNHDA, CDR2 SQIVND, per germline (reference sequence). Trimming cost V 8 bases and J 1 base, with 6 bases left between them. Supplemented by reference TRBV19 and TRBJ2-4, the full variable domain reads DGGITQSPKYLFRKEGQNVTLSCEQNLNHDAMYWYRQDPGQGLRLIYYSQIVNDFQKGDIAEGYSVSREKKESFPLTVTSAQKNPTAFYLCASSVAKNIQYFGAGTRLSVL.

This clonotype has a handful of counts. This rearrangement joins TRBV24-1 to TRBJ2-3; possibly TRBD1 for D (5 bases). CDR1 KGHDR and CDR2 SFDVKD come from the germline V gene. This CDR3 has 13 amino acids. V shed 7 bases and J shed 3 bases, with 10 bases lying between them. CDR3 nucleotide sequence: TGTGCCACCAGGGACACGCTAACAGATACGCAGTATTTT. Its protein is CATRDTLTDTQYF.

This clonotype was detected a few times. V gene TRBV7-8 combines with J gene TRBJ2-3; 10 bases match TRBD2. There are 18 residues in the CDR3. Unmatched junction bases numbered 11, after V lost 0 bases and J lost 5 bases. The V gene's germline CDR1 is SGHVS and CDR2 FQNEAQ. The CDR3 sequence: CASSLATTSGDGVDTQYF. Written as DNA, the CDR3 is TGTGCCAGCAGCTTAGCGACTACTAGCGGGGACGGAGTAGATACGCAGTATTTT.

The chain recombines TRBV13 with TRBJ2-7; perhaps TRBD2 as D (5 bases). Germline lookup yields CDR1 PRHDT and CDR2 FYEKMQ (reference sequence). The germline V and J ends were trimmed by 1 base and 0 bases, with 13 bases remaining between them. CDR3 size: 16 residues. CDR3 nucleotides: TGTGCCAGCAGCTTAGTGGGAGAGCGTGACTCCTACGAGCAGTACTTC. As protein: CASSLVGERDSYEQYF. Full variable domain (outside the CDR3, taken from reference TRBV13 and TRBJ2-7): AAGVIQSPRHLIKEKRETATLKCYPIPRHDTVYWYQQGPGQDPQFLISFYEKMQSDKGSIPDRFSAQQFSDYHSELNMSSLELGDSALYFCASSLVGERDSYEQYFGPGTRLTVT.

This chain joins TRBV5-1 and TRBJ2-7, with D tentatively TRBD1 (6 bases). In germline, CDR1 is SGHRS, CDR2 YFSETQ. This CDR3 region has 15 residues. V was clipped by 4 bases and J by 5 bases, with 19 bases between them. The CDR3 here is CASSKTGPLGNEQYF. The CDR3 DNA reads as TGCGCCAGCAGCAAGACAGGCCCTTTAGGGAACGAGCAGTACTTC. Filled out from reference TRBV5-1 and TRBJ2-7, the complete variable domain reads KAGVTQTPRYLIKTRGQQVTLSCSPISGHRSVSWYQQTPGQGLQFLFEYFSETQRNKGNFPGRFSGRQFSNSRSEMNVSTLELGDSALYLCASSKTGPLGNEQYFGPGTRLTVT.

The V and J genes are TRBV4-2 and TRBJ2-7; 9 bases are a match to TRBD2. V was pared by 2 bases and J by 5 bases, with 4 bases of the junction left unmatched. CDR1 is LGHNA, CDR2 YNFKEQ, per germline. The length of the CDR3 is 14 residues. The CDR3 nucleotides are TGTGCCAGCAGCCAAAGGGTAGCGGGAGACGAGCAGTACTTC. It specifies CASSQRVAGDEQYF.

The chain uses TRBV7-9 and TRBJ2-2; D gene uncertain. CDR1 is SEHNR and CDR2 is FQNEAQ in the germline V gene (reference sequence). Trimming took off 8 bases at V and 1 base at J, with 11 bases between the two ends. This CDR3 is 14 amino acids long. Here the CDR3 reads CASVLGVNTGELFF. CDR3 in DNA: TGTGCCAGCGTTTTGGGCGTGAACACCGGGGAGCTGTTTTTT.